This entry lists 16 T cell receptor beta chains sequenced from one sample in a study of early T cells in non-severe SARS-CoV-2 infection. MiXCR was run by TCRdb on the 5' RACE reads, yielding one entry per CDR3 protein. The table has 49,000 or so distinct CDR3 sequences, about 6.5% seen once. The sample in question was whole blood, obtained at baseline. These receptors were collected from an adult who was a healthcare worker with PCR-confirmed SARS-CoV-2 infection or an uninfected control (not recorded which).

Many counts were recorded for this clonotype. The V and J genes are TRBV6-2 or TRBV6-3 and TRBJ2-2; the D is unclear. Germline V CDR1 and CDR2: MNHEY, SVGEGT. Trimming removed 3 bases from V and 1 base from J, with 9 bases in between. This CDR3 has 15 residues. In DNA, the CDR3 is TGTGCCAGCAGTTATTCTGCGGAGAACACCGGGGAGCTGTTTTTT. Encoded protein: CASSYSAENTGELFF.

There are a few counts of this clonotype. In DNA form, the CDR3 reads TGTGCCAGCAGCTTCGACTACACCCGCACAGATACGCAGTATTTT. Translated, it gives CASSFDYTRTDTQYF. The rearrangement uses TRBV27 and TRBJ2-3, with TRBD2 as a possible D gene (5 bases). The CDR3 runs 15 residues. V was trimmed by 6 bases and J by 1 base, leaving 14 bases between them. CDR1 and CDR2 from the germline V gene are MNHEY and SMNVEV (reference sequence).

J is TRBJ1-3 and V is TRBV12-3 or TRBV12-4; D is perhaps TRBD1 (6 bases). The germline V and J ends were trimmed by 5 bases and 4 bases, with 18 bases remaining between them. The CDR3 totals 16 residues. The CDR3 coding sequence is TGTGCCAGCAGTGTCAATCCGGGACACCTAGGAAACACCATATATTTT. It translates to CASSVNPGHLGNTIYF.

This clonotype was counted at least ten times. The chain uses TRBV20-1 and TRBJ1-2, with unresolved D. The germline gives CDR1 DFQATT, CDR2 SNEGSKA (reference sequence). V lost 1 base, J lost 5 bases, and 11 bases lay in between. CDR3 size: 13 residues. The chain's CDR3 is CSARVQDDYGYTF. The DNA for the CDR3 is TGCAGTGCTAGAGTTCAGGACGATTATGGCTACACCTTC.

This chain links TRBV11-1 with TRBJ2-3; D perhaps matches TRBD1 (6 bases). The CDR3 contains 13 residues. Germline V gives CDR1 SGHAT, CDR2 FQDESV (reference sequence). Trimming shortened V by 4 bases and J by 5 bases, and 10 bases separated the two germline ends. CDR3 nucleotide sequence: TGTGCCAGCAGCTCTCGAGGGGGAGATACGCAGTATTTT. Translating gives CASSSRGGDTQYF.

This chain joins TRBV6-6 and TRBJ1-1; D not resolved. Germline assignment: CDR1 MNHNY and CDR2 SVGAGI (reference sequence). The germline V and J ends were trimmed by 7 bases and 2 bases, with 23 bases remaining between them. The length of the CDR3 is 17 residues. CDR3 nucleotide sequence: TGTGCCAGCACCAACCCAGGTTACCTACGGGGAAACACTGAAGCTTTCTTT. Its protein product is CASTNPGYLRGNTEAFF.

This clonotype was picked up many times. V usage is TRBV12-5 and J usage is TRBJ2-7, with TRBD2 as a possible D gene (7 bases). Per the germline V gene, CDR1 is LGHNT and CDR2 is FRNRAP. V was clipped by 0 bases and J by 2 bases, with 11 bases between them. The length of the CDR3 is 15 residues. DNA for the CDR3: TGTGCTAGTGGTTTGGTACAGGGAGGGCCCTACGAGCAGTACTTC. This sequence encodes CASGLVQGGPYEQYF.

This clonotype has ten or more counts. The genes are TRBV5-1 and TRBJ2-1; 15 nucleotides line up with TRBD2. CDR3 length: 19 residues. The germline V gene encodes CDR1 SGHRS and CDR2 YFSETQ. V dropped 3 bases and J dropped 0; count of bases not matched to a gene: 7. The CDR3 protein is CASSSGLAGGRSSYNEQFF. The CDR3 region has the DNA TGCGCCAGCAGCTCCGGACTAGCGGGGGGGAGGAGCTCCTACAATGAGCAGTTCTTC.

This clonotype appeared a few times. The chain has TRBV6-2 or TRBV6-3 and TRBJ2-2; D unresolved. CDR1 and CDR2 from the germline V gene are MNHEY and SVGEGT. The V end lost 2 bases, the J end lost 1 base, and 11 bases lay between the germline ends. The CDR3 runs 16 residues. The CDR3 protein is CASSYSPMVNTGELFF. CDR3 bases: TGTGCCAGCAGTTACAGCCCAATGGTGAACACCGGGGAGCTGTTTTTT.

This clonotype was seen at least ten times. This chain connects TRBV20-1 to TRBJ1-3; D is uncertain. Germline CDR1 is DFQATT and CDR2 is SNEGSKA (reference sequence). V lost 2 bases and J lost 0, with 5 bases in between. This CDR3 contains 13 residues. CDR3 in amino acids: CSARRNSGNTIYF. The CDR3 coding sequence is TGCAGTGCTAGAAGGAACTCTGGAAACACCATATATTTT.

The chain combines TRBV24-1 with TRBJ2-1; TRBD2 is a possible D gene (5 bases). The V gene lost 3 bases and the J gene lost 7 bases, with 18 bases spanning the gap. Germline loops: CDR1 KGHDR, CDR2 SFDVKD. CDR3 length: 16 amino acids. CDR3 sequence reads: CATSDPRGFGQNEQFF. The CDR3 DNA is TGTGCCACCAGTGATCCCAGAGGGTTCGGCCAAAATGAGCAGTTCTTC.

This clonotype is categorized as medium-sized. The gene calls are TRBV27 and TRBJ2-2; D is ambiguous. The length of the CDR3 is 10 residues. Trimming removed 8 bases from V and 13 bases from J, with 11 bases in between. The germline V gene has CDR1 MNHEY and CDR2 SMNVEV (reference sequence). In DNA form, the CDR3 reads TGTGCCAGCCTCCCCGGGTTGCTGTTTTTT. Its translation is CASLPGLLFF.

This clonotype has only a few counts. The chain has TRBV3-1 and TRBJ1-2, with 7 positions matching TRBD1. This CDR3 has 14 residues. The germline CDR1 and CDR2 sequences are LGHDT and YNNKEL (reference sequence). Trimming cost V 5 bases and J 4 bases; bases outside gene matches: 7. The chain's CDR3 is CASSLLTGSYGYTF. In DNA, the CDR3 is TGTGCCAGCAGCTTATTGACAGGGTCCTATGGCTACACCTTC.

This clonotype was seen more than once but under ten times. The chain carries TRBV4-3 and TRBJ2-7; D gene ambiguous. Trimming took off 1 base at V and 0 bases at J, with 7 bases between the two ends. CDR1 is LGHNA, CDR2 YSLEER, per germline. The CDR3 has 14 amino acids. The CDR3 sequence is CASSQVASSYEQYF. CDR3 DNA: TGCGCCAGCAGCCAAGTGGCGAGCTCCTACGAGCAGTACTTC.

This clonotype is medium-sized (0.01 to 0.1%) in the sample. This chain connects TRBV4-3 to TRBJ2-3, with no clear D. The germline CDR1 and CDR2 sequences are LGHNA and YSLEER. There are 16 residues in the CDR3. V was cut by 0 bases and J by 5 bases, with 15 bases left in between. CDR3 sequence reads: CASSQDGPVGGDTQYF. The CDR3 coding sequence is TGCGCCAGCAGCCAAGATGGTCCGGTGGGTGGAGATACGCAGTATTTT.

This clonotype has ten or more counts. The rearrangement joins TRBV7-9 to TRBJ1-2; D gene uncertain. V lost 4 bases and J lost 4, with 13 bases in between. The CDR3 length is 14 residues. Per germline, CDR1 SEHNR and CDR2 FQNEAQ (reference sequence). CDR3 nucleotide sequence: TGTGCCAGCAGCTCTAGGCGGAGCCTCTATGGCTACACCTTC. Translation gives CASSSRRSLYGYTF.